The subject of this entry is one T cell receptor beta chain. Its matching antigen is unknown. The sample is drawn from a study of cytomegalovirus exposure and HLA in healthy donors. Study-wide findings and caveats: Analysis was performed later, and it showed HLA-associated TCR beta chains to be more clonally expanded than equally common others. Researchers reportedly found TCR beta sequences accurately predicted most subjects' HLA-A and HLA-B alleles. Solely CMV serostatus was available to characterize immune exposure.

PCR amplification relied on 60 Vbeta primers (plus 13 Jbeta primers). Generated by immunoSEQ multiplex PCR, the TCRdb table keeps only in-frame clones and is missing some. The sample records approximately 100,000 clones, about 80% being singletons. This TCR derives from a female donor in good health and CMV-seronegative. The sequenced sample was PBMCs.

The CDR3 DNA follows: TGTGCCAGCAGCGGCCGGGACAGGGAGTCGGGCAGCTATGGCTACACCTTC. Protein product: CASSGRDRESGSYGYTF. The V and J genes are TRBV9 and TRBJ1-2, with 9 bases identical to TRBD1. The CDR3 is 17 residues long. CDR1 is SGDLS and CDR2 is YYNGEE in the germline V gene. V was clipped by 3 bases and J by 4 bases; unmatched bases: 13.